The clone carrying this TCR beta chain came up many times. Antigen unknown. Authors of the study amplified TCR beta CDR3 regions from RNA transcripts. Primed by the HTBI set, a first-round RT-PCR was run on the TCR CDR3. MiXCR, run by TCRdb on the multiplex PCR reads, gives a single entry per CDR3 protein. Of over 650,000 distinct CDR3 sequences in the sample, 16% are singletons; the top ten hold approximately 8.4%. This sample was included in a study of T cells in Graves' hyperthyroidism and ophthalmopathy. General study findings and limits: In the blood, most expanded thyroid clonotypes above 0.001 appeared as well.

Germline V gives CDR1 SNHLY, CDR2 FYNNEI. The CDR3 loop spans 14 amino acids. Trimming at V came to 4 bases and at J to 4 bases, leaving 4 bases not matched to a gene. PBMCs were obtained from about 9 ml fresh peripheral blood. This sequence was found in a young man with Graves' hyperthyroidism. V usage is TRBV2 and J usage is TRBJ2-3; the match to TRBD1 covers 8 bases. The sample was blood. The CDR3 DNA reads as TGTGCCAGCAGTGTGGACAGGGTCTCAGATACGCAGTATTTT. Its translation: CASSVDRVSDTQYF.